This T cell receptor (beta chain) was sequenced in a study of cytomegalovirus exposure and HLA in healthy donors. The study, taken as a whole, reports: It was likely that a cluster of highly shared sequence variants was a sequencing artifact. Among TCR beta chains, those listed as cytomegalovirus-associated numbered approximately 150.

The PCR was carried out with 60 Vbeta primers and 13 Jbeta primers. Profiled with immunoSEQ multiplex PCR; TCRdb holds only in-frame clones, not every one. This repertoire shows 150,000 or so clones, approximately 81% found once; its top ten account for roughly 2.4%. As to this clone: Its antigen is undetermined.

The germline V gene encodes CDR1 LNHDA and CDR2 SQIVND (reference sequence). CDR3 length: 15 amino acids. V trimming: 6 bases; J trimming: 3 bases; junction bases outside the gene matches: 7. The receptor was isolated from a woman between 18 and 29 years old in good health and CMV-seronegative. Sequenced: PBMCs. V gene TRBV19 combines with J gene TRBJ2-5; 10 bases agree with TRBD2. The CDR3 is CASSPTSGRKETQYF. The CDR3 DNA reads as TGTGCCAGTAGCCCGACTAGCGGGCGGAAAGAGACCCAGTACTTC.